This is a list of T cell receptor beta chains from one sample in a study of blood T cell repertoires in COVID-19. Profiling relied on immunoSEQ multiplex PCR, and the TCRdb table lists in-frame clones only, not all of them. The profile covers approximately 230,000 clones, with roughly 90% appearing a single time and 2.2% taken by the ten largest. The sample was peripheral blood. These receptors came from a man aged 25-45 years who had recovered from COVID-19. Each CDR3 is given without its conserved first and last residue. The D gene is left open where the match is weak.

j_call d_call v_call cdr3_aa
TRBJ2-2 . TRBV6-5 ASSLRDGGLF
TRBJ2-5 . TRBV6-5 ASRFQGGRGETQY
TRBJ2-7 . TRBV3-1/TRBV3-2 ASSQGSYEQY
TRBJ2-4 . TRBV30 AWSKGDAQGNIQY
TRBJ1-2 . TRBV9 ASSATDSVYGYT
TRBJ2-5 TRBD2 TRBV4-1 ASSLPVVAGRETQY
TRBJ2-2 . TRBV6-5 ASSYFQDTGELF
TRBJ2-7 TRBD1 TRBV19 ASSIPGQGAYEQY
TRBJ2-3 TRBD2 TRBV6-5 ASSLAGGQQDTQY
TRBJ1-1 TRBD1 TRBV7-9 ASSQSRGPVKAEAF
TRBJ2-7 TRBD1 TRBV19 ASSIGDSSYEQY
TRBJ1-2 . TRBV6-5 ASSLYTGANYGYT
TRBJ2-5 TRBD2 TRBV24-1 ATSVGAGGQETQY
TRBJ2-7 . TRBV10-1 ASSEVPDSEQY
TRBJ1-2 TRBD1 TRBV5-4 AMTTGSITVYGYT
TRBJ1-2 . TRBV18 ASSPAPSANYGYT
TRBJ1-4 . TRBV12-5 ASGPGATNEKLF
TRBJ1-5 . TRBV18 ASSPLTASQPQH
TRBJ2-3 TRBD2 TRBV29-1 SVAGGGPDTQY
TRBJ1-1 . TRBV10-1 ASTSRGTEAF
TRBJ1-1 . TRBV19 ASSIVQRSYTEAF
TRBJ2-1 TRBD2 TRBV10-2 ASSGFGTSGGADFWGNNEQF
TRBJ1-1 TRBD1 TRBV6-5 ASSTPGQMNTEAF
TRBJ1-1 . TRBV15 ATSRVAEGGTEAF
TRBJ2-4 TRBD1 TRBV3-1/TRBV3-2 ASSFPGQGHNIQY
TRBJ2-5 . TRBV30 AWSGGLWETQY
TRBJ1-1 . TRBV5-1 ASSFSQGRRTEAF
TRBJ2-5 . TRBV6-6 ASSYSAGFFKTQY
TRBJ1-1 . TRBV11-3 ASSLSAEAF
TRBJ1-1 TRBD1 TRBV7-9 ASSLALGTANPEAF
TRBJ2-7 . TRBV3-1/TRBV3-2 ASSLLYEQY
TRBJ2-1 TRBD1 TRBV6-5 ASSYGATGGPKEQF
TRBJ1-1 . TRBV10-1 ASSERSTYTEAF
TRBJ1-6 TRBD1 TRBV9 ASSVARTGNNSPLH
TRBJ2-7 TRBD1 TRBV10-1 ASSANRGDRGYEQY
TRBJ2-7 . TRBV28 ASSLGSGYEQY
TRBJ1-2 TRBD1 TRBV6-5 ASVGQGKRDGYT
TRBJ2-7 . TRBV3-1/TRBV3-2 ASSQRQGSYEQY
TRBJ2-3 TRBD2 TRBV11-2 ASSVGISGPTDTQY
TRBJ1-2 . TRBV19 ASSPTANYGYT